A single sample gave rise to the 32 T cell receptor gamma chains below, sequenced in a study of γδ T cells in repeated Plasmodium falciparum infection. Flow sorting of PBMC yielded separate Vgamma9/Vdelta2+ and Vdelta2-negative gammadelta T cell populations for bulk repertoire analysis. TCRdb reanalysed the multiplex PCR reads with CATT. This sample has tens of thousands of gamma-chain clones; over 1.3% occur once, and the top ten carry approximately 19%. Sequencing was performed on gamma-delta T cells from blood. The receptors derive from a pool of human donors (malaria-infected and uninfected, not separated).

Many counts were recorded for this clone. This is likely an artifact of a read error, given a far larger clone one base away. Other nucleotide sequences in the sample specify the same CDR3. The V gene is TRGV9, but the J gene lacks a call. CDR1 is GITISATS, CDR2 ISYDGTV, per germline (reference sequence). This CDR3 has 17 amino acids. The DNA of the CDR3 is TGTGCCTTGTGGGAGTACGGACAAGAGTTGGGCAAAAAAATCAAGGTATTC. Its translation is CALWEYGQELGKKIKVF.

This clone was observed at least ten times. A much larger clone differs from this one at a single base, so this may be a read error. The same CDR3 also results from other DNA sequences found in this sample. The chain combines TRGV9 with TRGJP. TCRdb leaves out the J gene; it was filled in here by matching the DNA to germline. The CDR3 consists of 17 residues. Germline V gives CDR1 GITISATS, CDR2 ISYDGTV (reference sequence). Trimming removed 3 bases from V and 13 bases from J; junction bases left unmatched: 15. The CDR3 nucleotides read TGTGCCTTGTGGGAGCTACCAACAGGGTTAGGCAAAAAAATCAAGGTATTT. Its translation: CALWELPTGLGKKIKVF.

This clone was seen only a few times. The protein recorded in TCRdb matches a much larger clone and deviates from this DNA's translation at residue 9, suggesting a read error; the protein here is obtained by translating the DNA. The rearrangement joins TRGV9 to TRGJP. TCRdb supplies no J gene; here it was assigned by aligning the nucleotide sequence to germline. This CDR3 is 13 amino acids long. CDR1 and CDR2 (germline): GITISATS, ISYDGTV (reference sequence). The CDR3 bases are TGTGCCTTGTTCGAGTTGGGCAAAAGAATCAAGGTATTT. It translates to CALFELGKRIKVF.

At least ten counts were recorded for this clone. The protein held in TCRdb is that of a much larger clone and does not match this DNA's translation at residue 9, likely because of a read error; the protein shown is translated from the DNA. This chain uses TRGV4 with TRGJ1 or TRGJ2. Germline V CDR1 and CDR2: EGSTGY, YDSYTSSV. The length of the CDR3 is 13 residues. The CDR3 nucleotides read TGTGCCACCTGGGATGCGAATTATTTTAAGAAACTCTTT. As protein: CATWDANYFKKLF.

This clone came up many times. With only one base between it and a far larger clone, this is likely a read error. The sample carries other DNA sequences with the same CDR3. This sequence joins TRGV9 and TRGJP. No J gene is reported in TCRdb; it was inferred here by comparing the DNA with germline. Germline V CDR1 and CDR2: GITISATS, ISYDGTV (reference sequence). The V segment lost 1 base and the J segment 7 bases; nucleotides outside the gene matches: 7. The CDR3 runs to 17 residues. The CDR3 coding sequence is TGTGCCTTGTGGGAGGTATTAAGGGAGTTGGGCAAAAAAATCAAGGTATTT. Its translation: CALWEVLRELGKKIKVF.

This clone was detected only a few times. The TCRdb protein comes from a much larger clone and disagrees with this DNA's translation at residue 15, likely due to a read error; the protein given here is derived from the DNA. A V gene of TRGV9 was called, but no J gene was assigned. The CDR3 covers 17 residues. Per germline, CDR1 GITISATS and CDR2 ISYDGTV (reference sequence). This CDR3 reads CALWEFDNELGKKIRVF. The CDR3, as DNA: TGTGCCTTGTGGGAGTTCGACAACGAGTTGGGCAAAAAAATCAGGGTATTT.

This clone was observed many times. The chain links TRGV4 to TRGJ1 or TRGJ2. Germline V gene data show CDR1 as EGSTGY and CDR2 as YDSYTSSV. The length of the CDR3 is 14 residues. Trimming at V came to 0 bases and at J to 3 bases, leaving 5 bases not matched to a gene. In DNA form, the CDR3 reads TGTGCCACCTGGGATGGGACGCCTTATTATAAGAAACTCTTT. Its translation is CATWDGTPYYKKLF.

This clone has just a few counts. This DNA's translation and the protein TCRdb lists, from a much larger clone, do not match at residue 6, likely due to a read error; the protein shown is translated from the DNA. The chain is built from TRGV9 and TRGJ1 or TRGJ2. TCRdb gives no J gene; it was assigned here by matching the DNA to germline. The CDR3 is 13 residues long. The V and J ends lost 6 bases and 3 bases, in that order; junction bases with no gene match: 8. Germline CDR1 reads GITISATS; CDR2 reads ISYDGTV (reference sequence). DNA for the CDR3: TGTGCCTTGTGGATCTCCCTTTATTATAAGAAACTCTTT. This sequence encodes CALWISLYYKKLF.

This clone was recorded a few times. The translation of this DNA and the TCRdb protein of a much larger clone differ at residue 10, probably owing to a read error; the protein shown here is translated from the DNA. The V gene is TRGV9, the J gene TRGJ1 or TRGJ2. The J gene is absent in TCRdb and was assigned here via DNA matching to germline. The V gene's germline CDR1 is GITISATS and CDR2 ISYDGTV (reference sequence). This CDR3 is built from 14 residues. CDR3: CALWEETNYHKKLF. The DNA of the CDR3 is TGTGCCTTGTGGGAGGAGACGAATTATCATAAGAAACTCTTT.

This clone has just a few counts. One base separates it from a far larger clone, so it is likely a read error. Other DNA sequences in this specimen translate into the identical CDR3. The V gene call is TRGV2, and the J gene call is absent. This CDR3 is 11 amino acids long. CDR1 is EGSNGY, CDR2 YDSYNSKV, per germline. As DNA, the CDR3 is TGTGCCACCTGGAGTGATTGGATCAAGACGTTC. As protein: CATWSDWIKTF.

This clone was picked up a small number of times. A single base is all that separates this from a far larger clone, so a read error is likely. Other DNA sequences in the sample encode the same CDR3. This chain uses TRGV9 with TRGJP. Here the J gene was assigned by germline matching of the DNA, as TCRdb has none. Germline V gene lookup returns CDR1 GITISATS and CDR2 ISYDGTV (reference sequence). This CDR3 is built from 18 residues. The ends lost 1 base at V and 4 bases at J; junction bases unmatched: 7. This chain's CDR3 is CALWEVPSQELGKKIKVF. The CDR3 DNA reads as TGTGCCTTGTGGGAGGTACCCTCCCAAGAGTTGGGCAAAAAAATCAAGGTATTT.

Details on this clone: The protein held in TCRdb is that of a much larger clone and does not match this DNA's translation at residue 8, likely because of a read error; the protein shown is translated from the DNA. The CDR3 DNA reads TGTGCCACCTGGGAGGGGGGTAATTGGATCAAGACGTTT. Its translation is CATWEGGNWIKTF. This sequence joins TRGV3 and TRGJP2. The J gene comes from matching the DNA to germline here; TCRdb lacks it. From germline, CDR1 is VTNTFY and CDR2 YDVSTARD (reference sequence). The J segment lost 9 bases and the V segment lost 4 bases, leaving 8 bases of the junction unmatched. There are 13 residues in the CDR3.

As regards this clone: The translation of this DNA and the TCRdb protein of a much larger clone differ at residue 4, probably owing to a read error; the protein shown here is translated from the DNA. The V call is TRGV9, the J call TRGJ1 or TRGJ2. Here the J gene was assigned by germline matching of the DNA, as TCRdb has none. The CDR3 totals 14 residues. Germline CDR1 is GITISATS and CDR2 is ISYDGTV (reference sequence). V gave up 7 bases and J gave up 0 bases; unmatched junction bases: 9. CDR3 nucleotide sequence: TGTGCCTTGTGTGAGCGAAAGAATTATTATAAGAAACTCTTT. This encodes CALCERKNYYKKLF.

This clone appeared a few times. The protein in TCRdb stems from a much larger clone and differs at residue 5 from this DNA's translation, likely a read error; here the protein is translated from the DNA. The chain carries TRGV9 and TRGJ1 or TRGJ2. The J gene was missing in TCRdb and was found by matching the end of the DNA to germline. V lost 6 bases to trimming and J lost 3 bases; unmatched junction nucleotides: 8. The germline CDR1 and CDR2 sequences are GITISATS and ISYDGTV (reference sequence). CDR3 size: 13 residues. This chain's CDR3 is CALWKGPYYKKLF. In nucleotides, the CDR3 is TGTGCCTTGTGGAAGGGACCTTATTATAAGAAACTCTTT.

This clone was detected many times. A read error likely explains why the TCRdb protein, taken from a much larger clone, differs from this DNA's translation at residue 9; the protein shown is translated from the DNA. This chain uses TRGV4 with TRGJ1 or TRGJ2. The ends lost 4 bases at V and 10 bases at J; junction bases unmatched: 19. This CDR3 spans 15 amino acids. The germline CDR1 and CDR2 sequences are EGSTGY and YDSYTSSV. CDR3 amino acids: CATWENTPSMGKKLF. For the CDR3, the DNA is TGTGCCACCTGGGAAAATACCCCCAGTATGGGGAAGAAACTCTTT.

This clone showed up just a few times. TCRdb's protein, taken from a much larger clone, differs from this DNA's translation at residue 6, likely owing to a read error; the protein displayed comes from the DNA. Other DNA sequences within the sample encode an identical CDR3. The genes are TRGV9 and TRGJ1 or TRGJ2. Here the J gene came from matching the DNA to germline, since TCRdb omits it. V shed 4 bases and J 4 bases; nucleotides not matched to a gene: 4. The CDR3 spans 12 residues. CDR1 and CDR2 from the germline V gene are GITISATS and ISYDGTV (reference sequence). CDR3 in amino acids: CALWDRYYKKLF. CDR3 in DNA: TGTGCCTTGTGGGATCGCTATTATAAGAAACTCTTT.

About this clone: The TCRdb record carries a much larger clone's protein, which differs from this DNA's translation at residue 2; a read error is the likely cause, and the protein listed here is the DNA translation. The CDR3 DNA follows: TGTACCTTGTGGGAGGTGCATGGAGGAGAGTTGGGCAAAAAAATCAAGGTATTT. Its protein is CTLWEVHGGELGKKIKVF. The chain combines TRGV9 with TRGJP. The J gene, not given by TCRdb, was assigned here from a germline match of the nucleotide sequence. CDR1 and CDR2 from the germline V gene are GITISATS and ISYDGTV (reference sequence). The CDR3 is 18 amino acids.

Many counts were recorded for this clone. The protein recorded in TCRdb matches a much larger clone and deviates from this DNA's translation at residue 6, suggesting a read error; the protein here is obtained by translating the DNA. The chain couples TRGV2 to TRGJ1 or TRGJ2. The J gene is absent in TCRdb and was assigned here via DNA matching to germline. CDR1 is EGSNGY, CDR2 YDSYNSKV, per germline. The trim removed 3 bases at V and 12 bases at J, leaving 11 bases unmatched. The CDR3 spans 12 residues. This CDR3 is CATWDRDSAKLF. In DNA, the CDR3 is TGTGCCACCTGGGACAGGGATAGTGCGAAACTCTTT.

This clone was counted ten times or more. A far larger clone is only one base removed, so a read error is likely. Other DNA sequences in this specimen translate into the identical CDR3. The gene calls are TRGV9 and TRGJ1 or TRGJ2. TCRdb supplies no J gene; here it was assigned by aligning the nucleotide sequence to germline. Germline CDR1 reads GITISATS; CDR2 reads ISYDGTV (reference sequence). This CDR3 region has 11 residues. The DNA of the CDR3 is TGTGCCCTGTGGGAGACTCATAAGAAACTCTTT. It yields the protein CALWETHKKLF.

This clone appeared a few times. This DNA's translation and the protein TCRdb lists, from a much larger clone, do not match at residue 16, likely due to a read error; the protein shown is translated from the DNA. The chain employs TRGV9 and TRGJP. CDR1 and CDR2 (germline): GITISATS, ISYDGTV (reference sequence). The CDR3 has 19 amino acids. The CDR3 spells CALWEVHLVRELGKKTKVF. The DNA of the CDR3 is TGTGCCTTGTGGGAGGTGCATTTGGTGAGGGAGTTGGGCAAAAAAACCAAGGTATTT.

This clone was seen many times. A far more abundant clone sits one base away, making this likely a read error. Other DNA variants within this sample encode the same CDR3. The DNA of the CDR3 is TGTGCCTTGTGGGAGCCGTACTATAAGAAACTCTTT. It codes for CALWEPYYKKLF. V usage is TRGV9 and J usage is TRGJ1 or TRGJ2. TCRdb leaves out the J gene; it was filled in here by matching the DNA to germline. CDR1 and CDR2 from the germline V gene are GITISATS and ISYDGTV (reference sequence). V lost 3 bases, J lost 7 bases, and 6 bases stayed unmatched. The CDR3 consists of 12 residues.

Many counts were recorded for this clone. The protein given by TCRdb reflects a much larger clone and differs at residue 4 from this DNA's translation, likely from a read error; the protein shown is the DNA's translation. V and J are TRGV8 and TRGJP2. CDR3 length equals 14 residues. CDR1 is VENAVY, CDR2 YDSYNSRV, per germline. The CDR3: CATRDKSSDWIKTF. The CDR3 DNA reads TGTGCCACCCGGGATAAGAGTAGTGATTGGATCAAGACGTTT.

This clone was seen many times. The protein TCRdb lists belongs to a much larger clone and differs from this DNA's translation at residue 7, which points to a read error; the protein shown is made from the DNA. V and J are TRGV9 and TRGJP. Assignment of the J gene here rests on matching the DNA to germline, because TCRdb gives none. This CDR3 has 18 amino acids. Losses at the gene ends were 0 bases for V and 9 bases for J; bases not matched to a gene: 11. Germline V CDR1 and CDR2: GITISATS, ISYDGTV (reference sequence). The CDR3 reads CALWEVCSPRLGKKIKVF. The CDR3 DNA follows: TGTGCCTTGTGGGAGGTGTGTAGCCCAAGGTTGGGCAAAAAAATCAAGGTATTT.

Within the sample, this clone is medium-sized (0.01 to 0.1%). The junction does not match germline at one end; this may be a read error. The same CDR3 arises from other DNA sequences in this sample as well. The chain joins TRGV9 to TRGJP. Germline V lookup: CDR1 GITISATS, CDR2 ISYDGTV (reference sequence). The CDR3 totals 16 residues. CDR3 sequence (DNA): TGTGCCTTGTGGGAGGTCGGGGAGTTGGGCAAAAAAATCAAAGTATTT. Its translation: CALWEVGELGKKIKVF.

Points on this clone: The mismatch at residue 9 between this DNA's translation and the TCRdb protein of a much larger clone likely reflects a read error; the protein shown is translated from the DNA. The genes are TRGV5 and TRGJ1 or TRGJ2. There are 12 residues in the CDR3. V was clipped by 1 base and J by 12 bases; unmatched bases: 9. CDR1 and CDR2 (germline): VINAFY, YDVSNSKD. In nucleotides, the CDR3 is TGTGCCACCTGGGACAGCCACCCTAGGAAACTCTTT. Translation: CATWDSHPRKLF.

This clone was picked up a small number of times. TCRdb has a much larger clone's protein, which differs at residue 6 from the translation of this DNA, likely because of a read error; what is shown is the protein translated from the DNA. The rearrangement uses TRGV9 and TRGJP. TCRdb offers no J gene call, so here the DNA was matched to germline to obtain one. Germline V gene data show CDR1 as GITISATS and CDR2 as ISYDGTV (reference sequence). This CDR3 is 13 amino acids long. CDR3 DNA: TGTGCCTTGTTCGAGTTTGGCAAAAAAATCAAGGTATTT. The encoded protein is CALFEFGKKIKVF.

This clone was counted at least ten times. A far larger clone differs by one base, so this is likely a read error. Other DNA sequences in the sample encode the same CDR3. The rearrangement uses TRGV9 and TRGJ1 or TRGJ2. The J gene is absent in TCRdb and was assigned here via DNA matching to germline. The CDR3 is 10 residues long. Germline V CDR1 and CDR2: GITISATS, ISYDGTV (reference sequence). CDR3 DNA: TGTGCCCTGTGTCTGATAGAGAAACTCTTT. It is translated as CALCLIEKLF.

This clone was seen only a few times. A read error likely explains why the TCRdb protein, taken from a much larger clone, differs from this DNA's translation at residue 5; the protein shown is translated from the DNA. The V gene is TRGV4, the J gene TRGJP1. As TCRdb names no J gene, one was assigned here on the basis of a DNA match to germline. Germline-derived CDR1 and CDR2 are EGSTGY and YDSYTSSV. The CDR3 sequence is 13 residues long. CDR3 residues: CATWGGAGWFKIF. CDR3 coding DNA: TGTGCCACCTGGGGTGGGGCTGGTTGGTTCAAGATATTT.

A few counts support this clone. TCRdb assigns this DNA the protein of a much larger clone, which departs from its translation at residue 4; this likely reflects a read error, and the protein shown comes from translating the DNA. The chain is built from TRGV3 and TRGJP1. TCRdb does not report a J gene; here it was assigned by matching the DNA to germline references. Germline CDR1 is VTNTFY and CDR2 is YDVSTARD (reference sequence). CDR3 length: 15 residues. The CDR3 nucleotides are TGTGCCACCCGGGACAGGCCGACCACTGGTTGGTTCAAGATATTT. Translating it yields CATRDRPTTGWFKIF.

As regards this clone: Translating this DNA gives a protein that differs at residue 7 from the TCRdb one, which belongs to a much larger clone; a read error is likely, and the protein shown is this translation. The V gene is TRGV9, the J gene TRGJ1 or TRGJ2. Here the J gene was assigned by germline matching of the DNA, as TCRdb has none. Germline V gene data show CDR1 as GITISATS and CDR2 as ISYDGTV (reference sequence). This CDR3 region has 13 residues. With 2 bases clipped from V and 10 bases from J, the junction kept 11 bases outside the gene matches. This CDR3 reads CALWEASIMKKLF. As DNA, the CDR3 is TGTGCCTTGTGGGAGGCCTCAATTATGAAGAAACTCTTT.

About this clone itself: TCRdb assigns this DNA the protein of a much larger clone, which departs from its translation at residue 7; this likely reflects a read error, and the protein shown comes from translating the DNA. The rearrangement joins TRGV9 to TRGJ1 or TRGJ2. The J gene, absent from TCRdb, was called here by matching the DNA to germline. Trimming removed 2 bases from V and 7 bases from J; junction bases left unmatched: 8. In germline, CDR1 is GITISATS, CDR2 ISYDGTV (reference sequence). The CDR3 contains 13 residues. The CDR3 here is CALWEAHLYKKLF. The DNA for the CDR3 is TGTGCCTTGTGGGAGGCCCACTTGTATAAGAAACTCTTT.

Only a few counts were recorded for this clone. TCRdb has a much larger clone's protein, which differs at residue 5 from the translation of this DNA, likely because of a read error; what is shown is the protein translated from the DNA. The V and J genes are TRGV5 and TRGJ1 or TRGJ2. TCRdb is silent on the J gene; assignment here came from matching the DNA to germline. This CDR3 comprises 14 residues. With 6 bases clipped from V and 0 bases from J, the junction kept 8 bases outside the gene matches. CDR1 and CDR2 from the germline V gene are VINAFY and YDVSNSKD. CDR3 in amino acids: CATWNGQNYYKKLF. DNA of the CDR3: TGTGCCACCTGGAACGGTCAGAATTATTATAAGAAACTCTTT.